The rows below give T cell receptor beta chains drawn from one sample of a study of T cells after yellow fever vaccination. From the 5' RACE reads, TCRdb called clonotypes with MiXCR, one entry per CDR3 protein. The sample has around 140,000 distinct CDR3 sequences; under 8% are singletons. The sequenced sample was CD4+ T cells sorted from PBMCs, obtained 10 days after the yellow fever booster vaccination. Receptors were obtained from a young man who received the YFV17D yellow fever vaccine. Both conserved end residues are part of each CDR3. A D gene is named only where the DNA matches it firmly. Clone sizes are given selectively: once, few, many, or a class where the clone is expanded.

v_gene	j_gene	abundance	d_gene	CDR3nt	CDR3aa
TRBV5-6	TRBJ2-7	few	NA	TGTGCCAGCAGCTCAACGGGGCTCCGGTCCTACGAGCAGTACTTC	CASSSTGLRSYEQYF
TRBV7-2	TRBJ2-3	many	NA	TGTGCCAGCAGCTTTGGGACACCCCCTGGAACAGATACGCAGTATTTT	CASSFGTPPGTDTQYF
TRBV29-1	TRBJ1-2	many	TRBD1	TGCAGCGTAGGCAGCCCGGGACAGGGGGCTCTTAACTATGGCTACACCTTC	CSVGSPGQGALNYGYTF
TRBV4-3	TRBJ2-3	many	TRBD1	TGCGCCAGCAGCCGACAGGGGTTCCTGGATACGCAGTATTTT	CASSRQGFLDTQYF
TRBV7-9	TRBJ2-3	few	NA	TGTGCCAGCAGCACGCAAGGGAGAGCACCAGATACGCAGTATTTT	CASSTQGRAPDTQYF
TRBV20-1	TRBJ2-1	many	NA	TGCAGTGCTAGAGGACACAGCGTCACGGAGCAGTTCTTC	CSARGHSVTEQFF
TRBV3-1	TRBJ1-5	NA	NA	TGTGCCAGCAGCCAAGATGGAGCAGGGGGCAATCAGCCCCAGCATTTT	CASSQDGAGGNQPQHF
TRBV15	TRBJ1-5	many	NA	TGTGCCACCAGCAGAGAGGGGGGGGGCAGGCCCCAGCATTTT	CATSREGGGRPQHF
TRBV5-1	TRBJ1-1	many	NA	TGCGCCAGCAGTGGAGCCTTAGATTTGGCTTTCTTT	CASSGALDLAFF
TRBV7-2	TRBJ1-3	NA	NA	TGTGCCAGCAGCTTAGTATCAGCGGCCACCATATATTTT	CASSLVSAATIYF
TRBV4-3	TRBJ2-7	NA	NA	TGCGCCAGCAGCCAAGATGCAGGGAGCTACGAGCAGTACTTC	CASSQDAGSYEQYF
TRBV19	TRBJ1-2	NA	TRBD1	TGTGCCAGTAGTTGGCCCTCCAGGGGGGCTCAGGATGGCTACACCTTC	CASSWPSRGAQDGYTF
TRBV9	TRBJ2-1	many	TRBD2	TGTGCCAGCAGCCTCCGGACTAGCGGGGAGCAGTTCTTC	CASSLRTSGEQFF
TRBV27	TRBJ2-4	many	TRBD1	TGTGCCAGCAGTCTAGGCCAGGGACAGGGATTAGCCAAAAACATTCAGTACTTC	CASSLGQGQGLAKNIQYF
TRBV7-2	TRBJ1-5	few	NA	TGTGCCAGCAGCCCCCGGGGGGGCAATCAGCCCCAGCATTTT	CASSPRGGNQPQHF
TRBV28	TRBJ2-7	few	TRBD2	TGTGCCAGCAGTCCTCCCCCCGGTGGCGGGAGGACCCCCTACGAGCAGTACTTC	CASSPPPGGGRTPYEQYF
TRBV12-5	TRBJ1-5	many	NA	TGTGCTAGTGGTTTCGGCCGAGGCCAATCTCAGCCCCAGCATTTT	CASGFGRGQSQPQHF
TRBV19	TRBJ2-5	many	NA	TGTGCCAGTAAGGGGCCGACCGGGGAGACCCAGTACTTC	CASKGPTGETQYF
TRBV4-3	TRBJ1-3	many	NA	TGCGCCAGCAGCAGGACGGACTCTGGAAACACCATATATTTT	CASSRTDSGNTIYF
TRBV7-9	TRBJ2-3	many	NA	TGTGCCAGCAGCTTATTGGGGGCAACAGATACGCAGTATTTT	CASSLLGATDTQYF
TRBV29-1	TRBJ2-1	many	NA	TGCAGCGGGTCATCCGGGATAGTTGAGCAGTTCTTC	CSGSSGIVEQFF
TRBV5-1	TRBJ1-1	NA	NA	TGCGCCAGCAGCTTGGTCGCGGGGAAAACTGAAGCTTTCTTT	CASSLVAGKTEAFF
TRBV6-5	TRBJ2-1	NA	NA	TGTGCCAGCAGTTACTCGTCCCAACCTCGGACTGCCCCGTTCTTC	CASSYSSQPRTAPFF
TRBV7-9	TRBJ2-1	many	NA	TGTGCCAGCAGCTGGGGACTTAGGGGGGATTACAATGAGCAGTTCTTC	CASSWGLRGDYNEQFF
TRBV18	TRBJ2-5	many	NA	TGTGCCAGCTCACGGGCCCAAGAGACCCAGTACTTC	CASSRAQETQYF